This passage covers 27 T cell receptor beta chains from one sample sequenced in a study of cytomegalovirus exposure and HLA in healthy donors. PCR involved 60 Vbeta and 13 Jbeta primers. Profiling relied on immunoSEQ multiplex PCR, and the TCRdb table lists in-frame clones only, not all of them. Altogether fewer than 200,000 clones are present, about 90% being singletons, with the ten largest covering 1% to 1.4%. Specimen: PBMCs. The receptors were gathered from a boy between 2 and 10 years old in good health and CMV-seronegative.

Within the sample, this clone is medium-sized (0.01 to 0.1%). V gene TRBV6-1 combines with J gene TRBJ1-5; 8 nucleotides agree with TRBD1. CDR1 is MNHNS, CDR2 SASEGT, per germline. The V gene end was trimmed by 0 bases and the J gene end by 2 bases; junction bases not matched to a gene: 0. The length of the CDR3 is 15 residues. For the CDR3, the DNA is TGTGCCAGCAGTGAAGCGACAGGGGGCAATCAGCCCCAGCATTTT. Protein product: CASSEATGGNQPQHF.

V gene TRBV25-1 combines with J gene TRBJ1-1; D may be TRBD1 (5 bases). Germline CDR1 MGHDK, CDR2 SYGVNS. The CDR3 covers 15 residues. V gave up 1 base and J gave up 5 bases, with 14 bases separating them. In nucleotides, the CDR3 is TGTGCCAGCAGTGAATTCCGTGGAGGGGAGACTGAAGCTTTCTTT. Translation gives CASSEFRGGETEAFF.

The V gene is TRBV27, the J gene TRBJ1-2; D gene ambiguous. The germline CDR1 and CDR2 sequences are MNHEY and SMNVEV (reference sequence). The V gene lost 6 bases and the J gene lost 8 bases, with 16 bases spanning the gap. The CDR3 extends over 13 amino acids. The DNA for the CDR3 is TGTGCCAGCAGGGACTCTTATGGAGGGGGCTACACCTTC. It encodes CASRDSYGGGYTF.

This clone was observed a single time. V is TRBV2 and J is TRBJ1-5, with 8 nucleotides matching TRBD1. The ends lost 8 bases at V and 4 bases at J; junction bases unmatched: 7. The length of the CDR3 is 14 residues. Germline V gene lookup returns CDR1 SNHLY and CDR2 FYNNEI. CDR3 nucleotides: TGTGCCAGCTCAGACAGGGGAACAAATCAGCCCCAGCATTTT. Translating gives CASSDRGTNQPQHF.

V gene TRBV29-1 combines with J gene TRBJ1-1, with D unresolved. Germline V gene lookup returns CDR1 SQVTM and CDR2 ANQGSEA. The CDR3 is 13 residues long. The V end lost 4 bases, the J end lost 3 bases, and 12 bases lay between the germline ends. In DNA form, the CDR3 reads TGCAGCGTTGTCGGCGGGAAGGACACTGAAGCTTTCTTT. Its protein is CSVVGGKDTEAFF.

The chain joins TRBV25-1 to TRBJ1-2; D unresolved. CDR3 length: 13 amino acids. The V and J ends lost 6 bases and 3 bases respectively, with 11 bases between them. Germline V gives CDR1 MGHDK, CDR2 SYGVNS. In DNA form, the CDR3 reads TGTGCCAGCAGACGGGATCAGGACTATGGCTACACCTTC. Translation gives CASRRDQDYGYTF.

This rearrangement joins TRBV2 to TRBJ1-5; TRBD1 agrees at 9 bases. The CDR3 sequence is 15 residues long. CDR1 is SNHLY and CDR2 is FYNNEI in the germline V gene. V lost 5 bases, J lost 3 bases, and 5 bases stayed unmatched. The CDR3 loop reads CASSFDRGNNQPQHF. The CDR3 DNA reads as TGTGCCAGCAGTTTTGACAGGGGGAACAATCAGCCCCAGCATTTT.

V and J are TRBV2 and TRBJ2-1; no firm D call. CDR1 is SNHLY and CDR2 is FYNNEI in the germline V gene. The CDR3 runs 17 residues. Trimming removed 2 bases from V and 0 bases from J, with 14 bases in between. For the CDR3, the DNA is TGTGCCAGCAGTGAAATACCGGGTTCCGCCTCCTACAATGAGCAGTTCTTC. It translates to CASSEIPGSASYNEQFF.

This chain links TRBV29-1 with TRBJ2-1; 10 bases line up with TRBD2. CDR1 and CDR2 from the germline V gene are SQVTM and ANQGSEA. This CDR3 contains 15 residues. V was clipped by 6 bases and J by 5 bases; unmatched bases: 10. Here the CDR3 reads CSVTPGTSVNNEQFF. The CDR3, as DNA: TGCAGCGTCACCCCGGGGACTAGCGTGAACAATGAGCAGTTCTTC.

The chain employs TRBV25-1 and TRBJ1-5, with TRBD1 identical over 12 bases. Germline V gene sequence: CDR1 MGHDK, CDR2 SYGVNS. This CDR3 is 15 amino acids long. Germline trimming cut 3 bases from V and 6 bases from J; bases unmatched to any gene: 3. The CDR3, as DNA: TGTGCCAGCAGTGAGGGACAGGGGGCTGGTCAGCCCCAGCATTTT. It encodes CASSEGQGAGQPQHF.

This sequence joins TRBV5-1 and TRBJ2-1, with TRBD2 matching over 11 bases. In germline, CDR1 is SGHRS, CDR2 YFSETQ. The CDR3 extends over 16 amino acids. V dropped 4 bases and J dropped 10; count of bases not matched to a gene: 13. CDR3 sequence reads: CASSVDTGLAALEQFF. The DNA of the CDR3 is TGCGCCAGCAGCGTGGACACGGGACTAGCGGCCCTAGAGCAGTTCTTC.

J is TRBJ2-7 and V is TRBV7-9, with TRBD1 identical over 7 bases. The junction had 17 bases not matched to a gene; V was cut back by 4 bases and J by 5 bases. Germline CDR1 is SEHNR and CDR2 is FQNEAQ (reference sequence). The CDR3 length is 17 residues. CDR3 nucleotide sequence: TGTGCCAGCAGCTCACCCCCTCGTATAACAGGGGACCACGAGCAGTACTTC. Protein sequence: CASSSPPRITGDHEQYF.

The chain joins TRBV6-5 to TRBJ1-4, with D unclear. V was trimmed by 3 bases and J by 5 bases, leaving 10 bases between them. Germline CDR1 MNHEY, CDR2 SVGAGI. This CDR3 comprises 14 residues. The CDR3 spells CASSYGHGNEKLFF. DNA for the CDR3: TGTGCCAGCAGTTATGGCCATGGCAATGAAAAACTGTTTTTT.

The rearrangement uses TRBV28 and TRBJ1-5; tentatively, D is TRBD1 (5 bases). The CDR3 contains 15 residues. The germline CDR1 and CDR2 sequences are MDHEN and SYDVKM. V was shortened by 6 bases and J by 7 bases, with 19 bases between the two germline ends. CDR3 amino acids: CASSLGGEVGQPQHF. The CDR3 DNA reads TGTGCCAGCAGCTTAGGAGGGGAAGTTGGGCAGCCCCAGCATTTT.

This clone turned up a few times. The V and J genes are TRBV4-1 and TRBJ2-3; D uncertain. Per the germline V gene, CDR1 is MGHRA and CDR2 is YSYEKL. Trimming left V 0 bases short and J 0 bases short, with 7 bases between. The CDR3 contains 15 residues. DNA for the CDR3: TGCGCCAGCAGCCAAGACTATCCGAGCACAGATACGCAGTATTTT. Protein sequence: CASSQDYPSTDTQYF.

This chain links TRBV6-5 with TRBJ1-6; 10 nucleotides agree with TRBD1. CDR1 is MNHEY, CDR2 SVGAGI, per germline. The CDR3 has 15 residues. Trimming took 4 bases from V and 8 from J; bases not matched to a gene: 5. This chain's CDR3 is CASSSTGTGDSPLHF. In DNA form, the CDR3 reads TGTGCCAGCAGTTCCACCGGGACAGGGGATTCACCCCTCCACTTT.

The V call is TRBV7-9, the J call TRBJ2-5; TRBD2 matches 7 bases. CDR3 length: 17 residues. Germline-derived CDR1 and CDR2 are SEHNR and FQNEAQ (reference sequence). J was trimmed by 3 bases and V by 3 bases; bases with no gene match: 13. The CDR3 reads CASSFPSLAEQEETQYF. The DNA for the CDR3 is TGTGCCAGCAGCTTCCCTTCGCTAGCGGAGCAAGAAGAGACCCAGTACTTC. The full variable domain, completed using reference TRBV7-9 and TRBJ2-5, is DTGVSQNPRHKITKRGQNVTFRCDPISEHNRLYWYRQTLGQGPEFLTYFQNEAQLEKSRLLSDRFSAERPKGSFSTLEIQRTEQGDSAMYLCASSFPSLAEQEETQYFGPGTRLLVL.

The chain is built from TRBV10-1 and TRBJ2-7, with D maybe TRBD1 (5 bases). This CDR3 region has 14 residues. V gave up 7 bases and J gave up 4 bases, with 17 bases separating them. Per the germline V gene, CDR1 is WNHNN and CDR2 is SYGVQD (reference sequence). The CDR3 sequence is CASIPKQQVYEQYF. The CDR3 region has the DNA TGCGCCAGCATCCCAAAGCAACAGGTTTACGAGCAGTACTTC.

The J gene is TRBJ1-3, the V gene TRBV5-1; D is unclear. V lost 0 bases and J lost 4, with 5 bases in between. The CDR3 sequence is 13 residues long. Germline V gene lookup returns CDR1 SGHRS and CDR2 YFSETQ. The CDR3: CASSLGGGNTIYF. CDR3 coding DNA: TGCGCCAGCAGCTTGGGCGGGGGAAACACCATATATTTT. Combining the CDR3 with reference TRBV5-1 and TRBJ1-3 gives the whole variable domain KAGVTQTPRYLIKTRGQQVTLSCSPISGHRSVSWYQQTPGQGLQFLFEYFSETQRNKGNFPGRFSGRQFSNSRSEMNVSTLELGDSALYLCASSLGGGNTIYFGEGSWLTVV.

V and J are TRBV18 and TRBJ1-5; 10 nucleotides agree with TRBD1. V trimming: 1 base; J trimming: 7 bases; junction bases outside the gene matches: 7. Germline values: CDR1 KGHSH, CDR2 LQKENI. This CDR3 spans 16 amino acids. The CDR3 spells CASSPQGTGAEQPQHF. The CDR3 coding sequence is TGTGCCAGCTCACCACAAGGGACAGGGGCGGAACAGCCCCAGCATTTT.

The genes are TRBV7-9 and TRBJ2-3; no clear D gene. The CDR3 is 12 residues long. The germline V and J ends were trimmed by 3 bases and 6 bases, with 7 bases remaining between them. Germline V gene lookup returns CDR1 SEHNR and CDR2 FQNEAQ (reference sequence). DNA for the CDR3: TGTGCCAGCAGCTTCCTGCGTGATACGCAGTATTTT. The encoded protein is CASSFLRDTQYF. The full variable domain, its missing parts supplied by reference TRBV7-9 and TRBJ2-3, is DTGVSQNPRHKITKRGQNVTFRCDPISEHNRLYWYRQTLGQGPEFLTYFQNEAQLEKSRLLSDRFSAERPKGSFSTLEIQRTEQGDSAMYLCASSFLRDTQYFGPGTRLTVL.

The chain couples TRBV7-3 to TRBJ2-1; D gene ambiguous. CDR1 and CDR2 from the germline V gene are SGHTA and FQGTGA. V was trimmed by 3 bases and J by 0 bases, leaving 9 bases between them. The CDR3 contains 15 residues. The chain's CDR3 is CASSFDRSSYNEQFF. In nucleotides, the CDR3 is TGTGCCAGCAGCTTCGACCGGAGCTCCTACAATGAGCAGTTCTTC.

The rearrangement uses TRBV14 and TRBJ2-3; D remains ambiguous. Trimming removed 4 bases at V and 7 bases at J, with 18 bases between. Germline V CDR1 and CDR2: SGHDN, FVKESK. The CDR3 sequence is 15 residues long. The CDR3 sequence: CASSPTLEYLHTQYF. The CDR3 nucleotides read TGTGCCAGCAGCCCGACCCTAGAATACCTACATACGCAGTATTTT.

This clone was recorded once. This chain connects TRBV2 to TRBJ1-5; TRBD1 matches 7 bases. Germline V gives CDR1 SNHLY, CDR2 FYNNEI. CDR3 size: 19 residues. V lost 1 base, J lost 0 bases, and 12 bases stayed unmatched. The CDR3 coding sequence is TGTGCCAGCAGTGAAGGGAGGGTGACAGGGCCCTATAGCAATCAGCCCCAGCATTTT. Amino acid sequence: CASSEGRVTGPYSNQPQHF.

The chain combines TRBV19 with TRBJ1-5; D unclear. CDR3 size: 15 residues. The germline V gene encodes CDR1 LNHDA and CDR2 SQIVND (reference sequence). V was cut by 3 bases and J by 4 bases, with 13 bases left in between. Here the CDR3 reads CASSISGGRNQPQHF. For the CDR3, the DNA is TGTGCCAGTAGTATTTCGGGTGGGAGAAATCAGCCCCAGCATTTT.

For the CDR3, the DNA is TGTGCCAGCAGTTTTTACGCGCGTCAAGAGACCCAGTACTTC. Its protein product is CASSFYARQETQYF. The J gene is TRBJ2-5, the V gene TRBV27; unclear D gene. Trimming pared 3 bases from V and 2 bases from J, leaving 10 bases between. Per germline, CDR1 MNHEY and CDR2 SMNVEV (reference sequence). The CDR3 runs 14 residues.

The table lists this clone with a few counts. This chain links TRBV28 with TRBJ1-1, with D unresolved. V was cut by 8 bases and J by 0 bases, with 4 bases left in between. CDR1 MDHEN and CDR2 SYDVKM come from the germline V gene. The CDR3 covers 11 residues. This chain's CDR3 is CASYMNTEAFF. CDR3 bases: TGTGCCAGCTACATGAACACTGAAGCTTTCTTT.